This T cell receptor (beta chain) was captured by sequencing in a study of blood T cell repertoires in COVID-19. The method was immunoSEQ multiplex PCR; TCRdb's version includes in-frame clones alone and lacks a portion of them. The sample records a few hundred thousand clones, around 90% being singletons. The junction had 7 bases not matched to a gene; V was cut back by 5 bases and J by 5 bases. The CDR3 is made up of 14 amino acids. The germline gives CDR1 SEHNR, CDR2 FQNEAQ (reference sequence). The TCR comes from a woman aged 55-70 years with COVID-19, enrolled during active disease. The rearrangement joins TRBV7-9 to TRBJ2-7; TRBD1 matches 9 bases. Sequencing used peripheral blood. The CDR3 loop is CASSRGTGTNEQYF. The CDR3 DNA reads TGTGCCAGCAGCCGCGGGACAGGGACTAACGAGCAGTACTTC.